These 6 T cell receptor beta chains came from one sample sequenced in a study of T-cell memory formation after mild COVID-19. Each CDR3 protein is one row after TCRdb ran MiXCR on the 5' RACE reads. The table records about 600,000 distinct CDR3 sequences, approximately 21% of them present only once. Sequencing used PBMCs or a T cell subset sorted from them (not recorded which). All receptors come from an adult woman who had mild COVID-19 (a few samples of this study predate the infection). Cell type and time point are not known.

In DNA, the CDR3 is TGCAGTGCTAAACTCCTGAAGGCGGGGCCCTACAATGAGCAGTTCTTC. Protein sequence: CSAKLLKAGPYNEQFF. The rearrangement links TRBV20-1 to TRBJ2-1, with D perhaps matching TRBD2 (6 bases). Germline V gene lookup returns CDR1 DFQATT and CDR2 SNEGSKA (reference sequence). This CDR3 has 16 amino acids. Trimming removed 4 bases at V and 2 bases at J, with 18 bases between.

This clonotype occurred many times. V is TRBV12-3 or TRBV12-4 and J is TRBJ2-3, with D perhaps matching TRBD1 (6 bases). The CDR3 is 13 amino acids. Trimming took 4 bases from V and 1 from J, leaving 6 bases between them. The CDR3 here is CASSYRGTDTQYF. CDR3 in DNA: TGTGCCAGCAGTTACAGGGGCACAGATACGCAGTATTTT.

The genes are TRBV11-1 and TRBJ2-7, with 8 bases lining up with TRBD1. Germline CDR1 is SGHAT and CDR2 is FQDESV (reference sequence). V lost 2 bases and J lost 4; bases outside the gene matches: 10. This CDR3 is built from 16 residues. CDR3 nucleotides: TGTGCCAGCAGCTTACGATTCGGACAGGGCAAGTACGAGCAGTACTTC. Encoded protein: CASSLRFGQGKYEQYF.

CDR3 DNA sequence: TGTGCCAGCAGCTTGGGAGGGTTAATCACTGAAGCTTTCTTT. This encodes CASSLGGLITEAFF. The chain joins TRBV7-2 to TRBJ1-1; no clear D gene. Germline CDR1 SGHTA, CDR2 FQGNSA. CDR3 size: 14 residues. Trimming took off 3 bases at V and 4 bases at J, with 12 bases between the two ends.

This clonotype occurred a few times. CDR3 sequence reads: CASSQELATSRTYEQYF. CDR3 sequence (DNA): TGCGCCAGCAGCCAAGAACTAGCCACTAGCCGTACCTACGAGCAGTACTTC. This chain joins TRBV4-3 and TRBJ2-7; D possibly corresponds to TRBD2 (6 bases). V was cut by 0 bases and J by 2 bases, with 17 bases left in between. CDR1 and CDR2 (germline): LGHNA, YSLEER. CDR3 length equals 17 residues.

This clonotype was counted only a few times. V usage is TRBV2 and J usage is TRBJ2-1, with 7 bases aligning to TRBD2. Losses at the gene ends were 9 bases for V and 0 bases for J; bases not matched to a gene: 8. Germline V gene data show CDR1 as SNHLY and CDR2 as FYNNEI. This CDR3 contains 15 residues. The CDR3 DNA sequence: TGTGCCAGTACTAGCGAAACGAGCTCCTACAATGAGCAGTTCTTC. Its translation: CASTSETSSYNEQFF.